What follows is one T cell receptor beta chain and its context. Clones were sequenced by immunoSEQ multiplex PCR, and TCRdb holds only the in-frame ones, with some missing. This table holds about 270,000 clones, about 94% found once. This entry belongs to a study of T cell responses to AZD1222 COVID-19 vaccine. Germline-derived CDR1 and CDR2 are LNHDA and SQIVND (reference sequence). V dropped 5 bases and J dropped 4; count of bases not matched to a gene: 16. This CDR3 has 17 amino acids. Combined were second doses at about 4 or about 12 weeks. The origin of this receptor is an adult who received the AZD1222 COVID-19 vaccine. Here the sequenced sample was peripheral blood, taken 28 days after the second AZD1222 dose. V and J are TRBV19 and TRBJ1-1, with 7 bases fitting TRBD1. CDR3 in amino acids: CASSLEGRGFIGTEAFF. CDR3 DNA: TGTGCCAGTAGTTTGGAAGGCAGGGGGTTTATCGGCACTGAAGCTTTCTTT.